This is a list of T cell receptor beta chains from one sample in a study of OX40 agonist ivuxolimab in advanced cancers. Generated by immunoSEQ multiplex PCR, the TCRdb table keeps only in-frame clones and is missing some. The table records 90,000 to 100,000 clones, about nine tenths of them present only once. Sequences were derived from CD4+ or CD8+ T cells sorted from blood, sampled in a trial of the OX40 agonist ivuxolimab. The receptors derive from an adult with an advanced solid tumor such as melanoma, head and neck, liver or kidney cancer. Each CDR3 is given with its conserved first and last residue.

V	J	CDR3
TRBV7-2	TRBJ2-1	CASSSGTGGNEQFF
TRBV9	TRBJ2-5	CASSYSGEETQYF
TRBV2	TRBJ2-3	CASNPGTSGISTDTQYF
TRBV7-2	TRBJ1-2	CASSPDRGYGYTF
TRBV9	TRBJ1-5	CASSPSQGDQPQHF
TRBV5-1	TRBJ2-5	CASSLIPGEETQYF
TRBV27	TRBJ2-7	CASSLSYSGPPYEQYF
TRBV4-1	TRBJ2-1	CASSQDEAGGPREQFF
TRBV28	NA	CASSFQRESYEQYF
TRBV9	TRBJ2-2	CASNGLAEEGGELFF
TRBV5-1	TRBJ1-2	CASSILPGLPGAGYTF
TRBV6-1	TRBJ1-1	CASSRSRGLEAFF
TRBV30	TRBJ1-1	CAWSLRRVLNTEAFF
TRBV5-5	TRBJ2-7	CASSFSLLGTDEQYF
TRBV6-1	TRBJ2-3	CASSSEAREDTQYF
TRBV5-4	TRBJ2-1	CASSLWASADYNEQFF
TRBV6-6	TRBJ1-5	CATLREASNQPQHF
TRBV4-1	TRBJ1-5	CASSHAQGASNQPQHF